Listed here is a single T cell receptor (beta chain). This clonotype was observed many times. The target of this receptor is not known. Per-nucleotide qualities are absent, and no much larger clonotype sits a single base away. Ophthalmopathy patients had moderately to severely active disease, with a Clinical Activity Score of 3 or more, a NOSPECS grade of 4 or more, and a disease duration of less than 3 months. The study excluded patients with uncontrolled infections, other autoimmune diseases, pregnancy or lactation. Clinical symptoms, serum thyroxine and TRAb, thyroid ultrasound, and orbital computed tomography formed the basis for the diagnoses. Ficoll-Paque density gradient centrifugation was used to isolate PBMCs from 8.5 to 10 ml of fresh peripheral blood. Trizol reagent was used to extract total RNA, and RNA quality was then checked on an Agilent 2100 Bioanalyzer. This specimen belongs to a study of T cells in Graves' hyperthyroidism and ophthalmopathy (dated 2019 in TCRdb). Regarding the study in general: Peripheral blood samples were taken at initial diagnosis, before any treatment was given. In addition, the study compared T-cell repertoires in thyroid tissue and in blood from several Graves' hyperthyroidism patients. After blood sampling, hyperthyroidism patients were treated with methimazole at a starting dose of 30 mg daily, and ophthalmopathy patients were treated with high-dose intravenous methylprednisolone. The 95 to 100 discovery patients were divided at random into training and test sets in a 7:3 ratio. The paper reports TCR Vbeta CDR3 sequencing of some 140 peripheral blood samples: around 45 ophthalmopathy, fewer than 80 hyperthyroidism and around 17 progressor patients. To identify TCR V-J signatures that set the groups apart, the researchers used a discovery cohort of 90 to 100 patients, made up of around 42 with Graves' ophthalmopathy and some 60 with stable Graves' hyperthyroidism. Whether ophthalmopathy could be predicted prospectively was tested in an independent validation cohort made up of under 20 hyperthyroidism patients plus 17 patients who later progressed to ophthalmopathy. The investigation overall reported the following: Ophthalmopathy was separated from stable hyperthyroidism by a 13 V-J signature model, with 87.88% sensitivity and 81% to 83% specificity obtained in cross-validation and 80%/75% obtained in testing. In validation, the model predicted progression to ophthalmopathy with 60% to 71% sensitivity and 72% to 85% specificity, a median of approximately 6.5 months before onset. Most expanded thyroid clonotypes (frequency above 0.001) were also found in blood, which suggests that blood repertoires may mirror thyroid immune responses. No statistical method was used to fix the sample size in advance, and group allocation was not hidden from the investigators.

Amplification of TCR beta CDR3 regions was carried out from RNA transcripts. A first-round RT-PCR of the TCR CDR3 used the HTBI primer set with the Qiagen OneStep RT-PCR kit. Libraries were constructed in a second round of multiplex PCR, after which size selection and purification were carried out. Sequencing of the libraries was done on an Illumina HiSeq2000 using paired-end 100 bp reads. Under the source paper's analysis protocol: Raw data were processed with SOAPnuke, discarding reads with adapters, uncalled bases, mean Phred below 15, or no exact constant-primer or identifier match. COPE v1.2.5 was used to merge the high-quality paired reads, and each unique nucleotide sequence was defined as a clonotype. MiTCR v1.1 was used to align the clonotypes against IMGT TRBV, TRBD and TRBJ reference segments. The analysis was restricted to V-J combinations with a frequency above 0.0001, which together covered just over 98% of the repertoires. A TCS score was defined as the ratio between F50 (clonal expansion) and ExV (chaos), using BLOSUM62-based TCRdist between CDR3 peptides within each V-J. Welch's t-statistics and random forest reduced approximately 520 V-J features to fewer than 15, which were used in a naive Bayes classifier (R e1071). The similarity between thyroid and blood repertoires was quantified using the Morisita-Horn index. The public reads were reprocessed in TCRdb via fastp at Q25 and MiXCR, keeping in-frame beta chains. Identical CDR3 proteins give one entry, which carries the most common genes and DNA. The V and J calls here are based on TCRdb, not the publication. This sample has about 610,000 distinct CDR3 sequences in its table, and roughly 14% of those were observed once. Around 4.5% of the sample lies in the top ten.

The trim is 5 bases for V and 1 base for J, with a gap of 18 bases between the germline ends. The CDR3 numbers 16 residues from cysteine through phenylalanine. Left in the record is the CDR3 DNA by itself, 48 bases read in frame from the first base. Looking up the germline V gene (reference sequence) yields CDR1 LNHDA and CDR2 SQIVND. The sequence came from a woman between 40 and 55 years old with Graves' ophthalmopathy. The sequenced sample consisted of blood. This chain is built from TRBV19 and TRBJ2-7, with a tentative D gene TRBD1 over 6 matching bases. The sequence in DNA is TGTGCCAGTAGTCCTCTAGGGACACAAACATCCTACGAGCAGTACTTC. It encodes CASSPLGTQTSYEQYF.